Included here is one T cell receptor beta chain sequence, with context. Only CD45RO-negative cells positively selected for CCR7 counted as naive CD8 cells, so terminally differentiated effector memory CD45RA+ cells were excluded. The data were taken from a study of shared clonotypes between healthy human individuals. Germline loops: CDR1 SGHRS, CDR2 YFSETQ. The CDR3 has 14 residues. V was clipped by 4 bases and J by 1 base; unmatched bases: 4. Sequencing used immunoSEQ multiplex PCR; TCRdb keeps in-frame clones, though not all of them. The table shows about 2,100,000 clones, with roughly 91% occurring only once.

Input material: naive CD8+ T cells from PBMCs. This chain links TRBV5-1 with TRBJ2-7, with TRBD1 matching over 8 bases. The source of this sequence is a man between 18 and 35 years old in good health. Some clones in this sample may be carry-over from other donors' samples. The CDR3 region is CASSPRTGSYEQYF. DNA of the CDR3: TGCGCCAGCAGCCCGAGGACAGGGTCCTACGAGCAGTACTTC.